These 23 T cell receptor beta chains were all obtained from the same sample, sequenced in a study of cytomegalovirus exposure and HLA in healthy donors. Repertoires were generated with immunoSEQ multiplex PCR, while TCRdb's copy carries only in-frame clones and drops some. The sample has more than 55,000 clones, 75% to 90% seen once. Specimen: PBMCs. The receptors were gathered from a woman aged 18-30 years in good health and CMV-seronegative.

This chain connects TRBV28 to TRBJ2-2, with TRBD2 as a possible D gene (6 bases). The germline V and J ends were trimmed by 6 bases and 1 base, with 15 bases remaining between them. Germline CDR1 reads MDHEN; CDR2 reads SYDVKM. CDR3 length: 16 residues. The CDR3 bases are TGTGCCAGCAGGCCGACTGGGGGGAGGAACACCGGGGAGCTGTTTTTT. This gives the protein CASRPTGGRNTGELFF.

This chain connects TRBV11-2 to TRBJ2-3; the D gene is possibly TRBD2 (6 bases). Germline V gives CDR1 SGHAT, CDR2 FQNNGV. V was pared by 5 bases and J by 2 bases, with 8 bases between. The CDR3 is made up of 13 amino acids. CDR3 in DNA: TGTGCCAGCAGCCGGGACTTCACAGATACGCAGTATTTT. Encoded protein: CASSRDFTDTQYF.

This rearrangement joins TRBV6-6 to TRBJ1-1, with TRBD1 as a possible D gene (6 bases). Per germline, CDR1 MNHNY and CDR2 SVGAGI (reference sequence). This CDR3 region has 13 residues. The V gene lost 5 bases and the J gene lost 7 bases, with 14 bases spanning the gap. CDR3 loop: CASSDPQGNEAFF. The CDR3 region has the DNA TGTGCCAGCAGTGATCCTCAGGGGAATGAAGCTTTCTTT.

The rearrangement joins TRBV29-1 to TRBJ2-2; D perhaps matches TRBD1 (6 bases). Trimming removed 3 bases at V and 1 base at J, with 9 bases between. The CDR3 loop spans 14 amino acids. The germline gives CDR1 SQVTM, CDR2 ANQGSEA. CDR3 DNA sequence: TGCAGCGTTGATAGCAGGGGGAACACCGGGGAGCTGTTTTTT. It specifies CSVDSRGNTGELFF.

The rearrangement links TRBV7-9 to TRBJ2-7; 7 bases fit TRBD2. V lost 5 bases to trimming and J lost 1 base; unmatched junction nucleotides: 5. The CDR3 spans 14 residues. Germline assignment: CDR1 SEHNR and CDR2 FQNEAQ (reference sequence). This CDR3 is CASSTGGLSYEQYF. For the CDR3, the DNA is TGTGCCAGCAGCACGGGGGGTCTTTCCTACGAGCAGTACTTC.

The genes are TRBV4-2 and TRBJ2-5; 7 nucleotides match TRBD1. The CDR3 contains 21 residues. Trimming cost V 3 bases and J 2 bases; bases outside gene matches: 24. Germline V gives CDR1 LGHNA, CDR2 YNFKEQ. This chain's CDR3 is CASSQKYRMGQGQAVQETQYF. The DNA for the CDR3 is TGTGCCAGCAGCCAGAAATACCGGATGGGTCAAGGACAGGCCGTGCAAGAGACCCAGTACTTC.

This chain uses TRBV27 with TRBJ1-1; D gene uncertain. Trimming removed 1 base at V and 0 bases at J, with 12 bases between. The CDR3 spans 16 residues. Germline V gives CDR1 MNHEY, CDR2 SMNVEV (reference sequence). The CDR3 is CASSLYSGPVNTEAFF. DNA of the CDR3: TGTGCCAGCAGTTTATACTCAGGCCCTGTGAACACTGAAGCTTTCTTT.

V and J are TRBV15 and TRBJ2-7; 8 bases line up with TRBD1. V trimming: 0 bases; J trimming: 5 bases; junction bases outside the gene matches: 12. CDR3 length equals 17 residues. Germline lookup yields CDR1 LNHNV and CDR2 YYDKDF (reference sequence). CDR3 sequence reads: CATSRDSPVDRVHEQYF. CDR3 bases: TGTGCCACCAGCAGAGATTCCCCCGTGGACAGGGTCCACGAGCAGTACTTC.

This rearrangement joins TRBV9 to TRBJ1-3; TRBD1 aligns across 8 bases. Trimming cost V 3 bases and J 0 bases; bases outside gene matches: 5. CDR1 and CDR2 (germline): SGDLS, YYNGEE. This CDR3 has 16 amino acids. CDR3 nucleotide sequence: TGTGCCAGCAGCGGAACAGGGGGTTTCTCTGGAAACACCATATATTTT. This translates into CASSGTGGFSGNTIYF.

This clone was detected only once. The rearrangement joins TRBV19 to TRBJ1-4; D not certain. CDR3 length: 18 amino acids. Germline CDR1 LNHDA, CDR2 SQIVND (reference sequence). V gave up 5 bases and J gave up 0 bases, with 19 bases separating them. CDR3 region: CASSASEVVTATNEKLFF. The CDR3 nucleotides read TGTGCCAGTAGTGCCTCGGAGGTGGTTACTGCAACTAATGAAAAACTGTTTTTT.

The chain employs TRBV7-9 and TRBJ1-4, with TRBD1 identical over 8 bases. The V and J ends lost 5 bases and 0 bases, in that order; junction bases with no gene match: 8. From germline, CDR1 is SEHNR and CDR2 FQNEAQ (reference sequence). The CDR3 covers 17 residues. The CDR3 spells CASSLGQGRATNEKLFF. Here the CDR3 DNA reads TGTGCCAGCAGCCTAGGACAGGGTCGCGCAACTAATGAAAAACTGTTTTTT.

This chain uses TRBV6-1 with TRBJ1-5; a weak D match, TRBD1 (5 bases). Per germline, CDR1 MNHNS and CDR2 SASEGT. V lost 8 bases to trimming and J lost 0 bases, with 11 bases between them. The CDR3 covers 14 residues. CDR3 protein: CASDSLHSNQPQHF. The CDR3 DNA sequence: TGTGCCAGCGACAGTCTCCATAGCAATCAGCCCCAGCATTTT.

This clone was counted only a few times. The J gene is TRBJ2-1, the V gene TRBV2, with TRBD2 matching over 11 bases. Germline V gene lookup returns CDR1 SNHLY and CDR2 FYNNEI. V lost 6 bases and J lost 6; bases outside the gene matches: 7. The CDR3 contains 15 residues. CDR3 DNA: TGTGCCAGCAGAGAACTAGCGGGAGTGAGCAATGAGCAGTTCTTC. This sequence encodes CASRELAGVSNEQFF.

The CDR3 DNA reads as TGCGCCAGCAGCTTGGGTCTCAATCAGCCCCAGCATTTT. It yields the protein CASSLGLNQPQHF. The V gene is TRBV5-1, the J gene TRBJ1-5; D gene ambiguous. The CDR3 covers 13 residues. Trimming removed 0 bases at V and 3 bases at J, with 4 bases between. Germline values: CDR1 SGHRS, CDR2 YFSETQ.

The chain has TRBV4-2 and TRBJ2-5; D perhaps matches TRBD1 (6 bases). Trimming removed 0 bases from V and 4 bases from J, with 9 bases in between. Germline loops: CDR1 LGHNA, CDR2 YNFKEQ. This CDR3 comprises 14 residues. The CDR3 sequence is CASSQEQGRETQYF. DNA of the CDR3: TGTGCCAGCAGCCAAGAACAGGGTCGAGAGACCCAGTACTTC.

This chain joins TRBV5-1 and TRBJ2-7, with 8 bases fitting TRBD1. CDR3 length: 15 amino acids. The junction had 6 bases not matched to a gene; V was cut back by 1 base and J by 3 bases. Germline CDR1 is SGHRS and CDR2 is YFSETQ. The CDR3 DNA reads as TGCGCCAGCAGCTTGACCTGGACAGGGAACTACGAGCAGTACTTC. Translation gives CASSLTWTGNYEQYF.

The gene calls are TRBV28 and TRBJ1-5; D is undetermined. The V gene's germline CDR1 is MDHEN and CDR2 SYDVKM. The CDR3 is 14 residues long. V lost 6 bases and J 6 bases, leaving 15 bases between the germline ends. This chain's CDR3 is CASREGQVRQPQHF. DNA for the CDR3: TGTGCCAGCAGGGAGGGCCAGGTCCGTCAGCCCCAGCATTTT.

V gene TRBV28 combines with J gene TRBJ2-1; the D gene is possibly TRBD2 (5 bases). V dropped 3 bases and J dropped 8 bases, with 5 bases sitting between them. The CDR3 is made up of 11 amino acids. CDR1 MDHEN and CDR2 SYDVKM come from the germline V gene. The CDR3 sequence: CASSFSDEQFF. For the CDR3, the DNA is TGTGCCAGCAGTTTTAGCGATGAGCAGTTCTTC.

The chain joins TRBV5-4 to TRBJ2-2, with D possibly being TRBD2 (7 bases). Germline loops: CDR1 SGHNT, CDR2 YYREEE (reference sequence). Trimming removed 0 bases from V and 3 bases from J, with 15 bases in between. The CDR3 consists of 17 residues. The CDR3 region has the DNA TGTGCCAGCAGCTTGGCTACGGGGGGCGCATACACCGGGGAGCTGTTTTTT. Amino acid sequence: CASSLATGGAYTGELFF. Filled out from reference TRBV5-4 and TRBJ2-2, the complete variable domain reads ETGVTQSPTHLIKTRGQQVTLRCSSQSGHNTVSWYQQALGQGPQFIFQYYREEENGRGNFPPRFSGLQFPNYSSELNVNALELDDSALYLCASSLATGGAYTGELFFGEGSRLTVL.

CDR3: CASSGAAWRRDTDTQYF. Here the CDR3 DNA reads TGTGCCAGCAGTGGGGCGGCATGGAGGAGGGACACAGATACGCAGTATTTT. This chain joins TRBV6-1 and TRBJ2-3; D might be TRBD2 (6 bases). Trimming cost V 4 bases and J 2 bases, with 19 bases left between them. Germline assignment: CDR1 MNHNS and CDR2 SASEGT. The CDR3 is made up of 17 amino acids.

The chain recombines TRBV5-4 with TRBJ2-3, with TRBD2 identical over 13 bases. The CDR3 runs 17 residues. V gave up 3 bases and J gave up 10 bases; unmatched junction bases: 14. Germline V CDR1 and CDR2: SGHNT, YYREEE (reference sequence). This chain's CDR3 is CASSSGLAGELSRAQYF. CDR3 DNA sequence: TGTGCCAGCAGCTCCGGACTAGCGGGGGAACTCTCTAGGGCGCAGTATTTT. Looking up the rest from reference TRBV5-4 and TRBJ2-3 gives the full variable domain: ETGVTQSPTHLIKTRGQQVTLRCSSQSGHNTVSWYQQALGQGPQFIFQYYREEENGRGNFPPRFSGLQFPNYSSELNVNALELDDSALYLCASSSGLAGELSRAQYFGPGTRLTVL.

The rearrangement uses TRBV6-5 and TRBJ2-1, with 8 nucleotides matching TRBD2. The V gene end was trimmed by 2 bases and the J gene end by 9 bases; junction bases not matched to a gene: 9. This CDR3 spans 15 amino acids. CDR1 and CDR2 (germline): MNHEY, SVGAGI. CDR3 region: CASSYGSGGLIEQFF. As DNA, the CDR3 is TGTGCCAGCAGTTACGGGTCGGGGGGGCTGATTGAGCAGTTCTTC.

The chain uses TRBV18 and TRBJ2-6; TRBD2 might be the D (5 bases). V gave up 3 bases and J gave up 3 bases, with 9 bases separating them. Germline lookup yields CDR1 KGHSH and CDR2 LQKENI. This CDR3 has 15 amino acids. CDR3 DNA: TGTGCCAGCTCACCTTACGGGGATGGGGCCAACGTCCTGACTTTC. Translating it yields CASSPYGDGANVLTF.